A single sample is the source of the 31 T cell receptor beta chains below, sequenced in a study of shared clonotypes between healthy human individuals. Naive CD8 cells comprised CD45RO-negative, CCR7-positively selected cells, excluding terminally differentiated effector memory CD45RA+ cells. The protocol was immunoSEQ multiplex PCR, while the TCRdb copy is restricted to in-frame clones and leaves out a portion. The sample has almost 700,000 clones, approximately 90% seen once. Sequencing used naive CD8+ T cells sorted from blood. These receptors all stem from a man younger than 40 in good health.

As concerns this clone: Its ends do not fully match the called genes, so a read error is possible. CDR3 loop: CASSLTDSSNEQFF. The CDR3 DNA reads as TGTGCCAGCAGTTTAACAGATTCCTCCAATGAGCAGTTCTTC. The V gene is TRBV27, the J gene TRBJ2-1, with D unresolved. The CDR3 consists of 14 residues. Germline CDR1 is MNHEY and CDR2 is SMNVEV (reference sequence).

This clone was seen a few times. The V gene is TRBV2, the J gene TRBJ1-5; possible D gene TRBD1, 6 bases. Germline-derived CDR1 and CDR2 are SNHLY and FYNNEI. Between the trimmed V and J ends, which lost 6 bases and 2 bases, there was a span of 14 bases. The CDR3 contains 15 residues. This chain's CDR3 is CASRSRGGGNQPQHF. CDR3 in DNA: TGTGCCAGCAGATCCAGGGGTGGCGGCAATCAGCCCCAGCATTTT.

The chain combines TRBV5-1 with TRBJ2-7, with D perhaps TRBD2 (7 bases). Trimming pared 4 bases from V and 5 bases from J, leaving 19 bases between. Germline V gene lookup returns CDR1 SGHRS and CDR2 YFSETQ. The CDR3 consists of 15 residues. For the CDR3, the DNA is TGCGCCAGCAGCCCGATCCGGACTAGGGGGGACGAGCAGTACTTC. It codes for CASSPIRTRGDEQYF.

The CDR3 reads CASSFGGSTYEQYF. CDR3 bases: TGCGCCAGCAGCTTCGGAGGATCTACCTACGAGCAGTACTTC. The rearrangement links TRBV5-1 to TRBJ2-7; possible D gene TRBD2, 5 bases. CDR3 length: 14 residues. V lost 2 bases and J lost 2, with 11 bases in between. Germline V CDR1 and CDR2: SGHRS, YFSETQ.

The chain links TRBV2 to TRBJ2-7; TRBD1 agrees at 9 bases. V trimming: 10 bases; J trimming: 4 bases; junction bases outside the gene matches: 8. The CDR3 runs to 13 residues. Germline V gene lookup returns CDR1 SNHLY and CDR2 FYNNEI. The CDR3 DNA reads as TGTGCCACCCTGGGACAGGGTTCGTACGAGCAGTACTTC. It encodes CATLGQGSYEQYF.

This rearrangement joins TRBV28 to TRBJ2-7, with D possibly matching TRBD1 (6 bases). Germline CDR1 MDHEN, CDR2 SYDVKM. The CDR3 totals 15 residues. The ends were cut back, 7 bases at V and 0 bases at J, with 16 bases in the middle. CDR3 residues: CASTPTGDNSYEQYF. The CDR3 DNA is TGTGCCAGCACCCCCACCGGGGACAACTCCTACGAGCAGTACTTC.

CDR3 region: CASSPHPSGTLTSTDTQYF. CDR3 DNA sequence: TGTGCCAGCAGTCCCCATCCTAGCGGGACCCTCACTAGCACAGATACGCAGTATTTT. The J gene is TRBJ2-3, the V gene TRBV6-4; TRBD2 matches at 9 bases. The V segment lost 5 bases and the J segment 0 bases; nucleotides outside the gene matches: 15. CDR3 length: 19 residues. Germline CDR1 MRHNA, CDR2 SNTAGT.

J is TRBJ1-3 and V is TRBV9; a weak D match, TRBD1 (6 bases). Trimming took off 3 bases at V and 0 bases at J, with 16 bases between the two ends. CDR3 length: 17 residues. In germline, CDR1 is SGDLS, CDR2 YYNGEE. The CDR3 loop is CASSGGGSILSGNTIYF. For the CDR3, the DNA is TGTGCCAGCAGCGGCGGGGGCTCTATTCTCTCTGGAAACACCATATATTTT.

This clone was seen once. The chain carries TRBV4-2 and TRBJ2-2; 9 bases agree with TRBD2. The germline V gene encodes CDR1 LGHNA and CDR2 YNFKEQ. Trimming cost V 1 base and J 6 bases; bases outside gene matches: 12. This CDR3 has 18 amino acids. The CDR3 here is CASSQALSGRPTSGELFF. The CDR3 DNA reads TGTGCCAGCAGCCAAGCCCTTAGCGGGAGACCCACCTCCGGGGAGCTGTTTTTT.

The rearrangement joins TRBV27 to TRBJ2-3; D may match TRBD1 or TRBD2 (6 bases each). Trimming took off 1 base at V and 3 bases at J, with 11 bases between the two ends. The CDR3 runs 15 residues. Germline V lookup: CDR1 MNHEY, CDR2 SMNVEV (reference sequence). CDR3 amino acids: CASSLFTGATDTQYF. In DNA, the CDR3 is TGTGCCAGCAGTTTATTCACGGGGGCAACAGATACGCAGTATTTT.

The rearrangement uses TRBV7-6 and TRBJ2-1, with 7 bases aligning to TRBD2. CDR1 SGHVS and CDR2 FNYEAQ come from the germline V gene. Losses at the gene ends were 4 bases for V and 2 bases for J; bases not matched to a gene: 11. The CDR3 has 17 residues. CDR3 amino acids: CASSSPGGSGTYNEQFF. The CDR3, as DNA: TGTGCCAGCAGCTCCCCCGGGGGAAGCGGGACCTACAATGAGCAGTTCTTC.

The CDR3 reads CASSGHGSHQPQHF. CDR3 nucleotides: TGTGCCAGCAGTGGACATGGTAGTCATCAGCCCCAGCATTTT. The rearrangement joins TRBV6-5 to TRBJ1-5, with D tentatively TRBD1 (5 bases). Germline CDR1 MNHEY, CDR2 SVGAGI. Trimming shortened V by 5 bases and J by 5 bases, and 13 bases separated the two germline ends. This CDR3 is 14 amino acids long.

This chain joins TRBV7-9 and TRBJ2-3; D call uncertain. Trimming stripped 5 bases from V and 0 bases from J, with 15 bases between. The germline V gene has CDR1 SEHNR and CDR2 FQNEAQ (reference sequence). CDR3 length: 16 residues. CDR3 nucleotide sequence: TGTGCCAGCAGCCCCGGGCCAGAACCTAGCACAGATACGCAGTATTTT. It translates to CASSPGPEPSTDTQYF. Full variable domain (outside the CDR3, taken from reference TRBV7-9 and TRBJ2-3): DTGVSQNPRHKITKRGQNVTFRCDPISEHNRLYWYRQTLGQGPEFLTYFQNEAQLEKSRLLSDRFSAERPKGSFSTLEIQRTEQGDSAMYLCASSPGPEPSTDTQYFGPGTRLTVL.

The chain recombines TRBV7-6 with TRBJ2-5; 12 positions match TRBD1. Trimming took 2 bases from V and 1 from J; bases not matched to a gene: 5. CDR1 and CDR2 from the germline V gene are SGHVS and FNYEAQ. This CDR3 comprises 17 residues. The CDR3 region is CASSLPGDRGPQETQYF. CDR3 nucleotide sequence: TGTGCCAGCAGCTTACCTGGGGACAGGGGGCCCCAAGAGACCCAGTACTTC.

The chain recombines TRBV7-9 with TRBJ2-6; 7 bases match TRBD1. This CDR3 comprises 17 residues. V lost 4 bases and J lost 4; bases outside the gene matches: 10. In germline, CDR1 is SEHNR, CDR2 FQNEAQ (reference sequence). Here the CDR3 reads CASSSSHRGAGANVLTF. Here the CDR3 DNA reads TGTGCCAGCAGCTCATCCCACAGGGGAGCCGGGGCCAACGTCCTGACTTTC. Looking up the rest from reference TRBV7-9 and TRBJ2-6 gives the full variable domain: DTGVSQNPRHKITKRGQNVTFRCDPISEHNRLYWYRQTLGQGPEFLTYFQNEAQLEKSRLLSDRFSAERPKGSFSTLEIQRTEQGDSAMYLCASSSSHRGAGANVLTFGAGSRLTVL.

V usage is TRBV27 and J usage is TRBJ1-1; D may be TRBD1 (6 bases). The germline V gene has CDR1 MNHEY and CDR2 SMNVEV (reference sequence). This CDR3 comprises 13 residues. Trimming left V 5 bases short and J 3 bases short, with 10 bases between. This CDR3 is CASSGPGDTEAFF. The CDR3 DNA sequence: TGTGCCAGCAGTGGGCCAGGGGACACTGAAGCTTTCTTT.

V gene TRBV25-1 combines with J gene TRBJ2-7, with TRBD1 matching over 10 bases. This CDR3 region has 15 residues. The junction had 8 bases not matched to a gene; V was cut back by 5 bases and J by 4 bases. Germline V gene data show CDR1 as MGHDK and CDR2 as SYGVNS. This chain's CDR3 is CASSFRTGGFYEQYF. DNA of the CDR3: TGTGCCAGCAGTTTCAGGACAGGGGGATTTTACGAGCAGTACTTC.

The J gene is TRBJ2-1, the V gene TRBV7-3; a possible D gene is TRBD1 (6 bases). V was pared by 4 bases and J by 4 bases, with 8 bases between. Per the germline V gene, CDR1 is SGHTA and CDR2 is FQGTGA. CDR3 size: 13 residues. CDR3 bases: TGTGCCAGCAGCTCCGGACAGTACAATGAGCAGTTCTTC. As protein: CASSSGQYNEQFF.

This chain joins TRBV29-1 and TRBJ1-1, with 8 bases lining up with TRBD1. The CDR3 is made up of 13 amino acids. With V trimmed by 7 bases and J by 7 bases, 11 bases remained unmatched. Germline assignment: CDR1 SQVTM and CDR2 ANQGSEA. For the CDR3, the DNA is TGCAGCGCTCTTCCGACAGGGGCAAATGAAGCTTTCTTT. Translation: CSALPTGANEAFF.

This clone appeared a single time. J is TRBJ2-3 and V is TRBV11-3; 9 bases agree with TRBD2. The CDR3 covers 18 residues. Germline assignment: CDR1 SGHNT and CDR2 YENEEA. J lost 0 bases, V lost 4 bases, and 11 bases had no gene match. The CDR3 reads CASSSHSTSGLSTDTQYF. The CDR3 DNA follows: TGTGCCAGCAGCTCCCATTCGACTAGCGGACTTAGCACAGATACGCAGTATTTT.

The V and J genes are TRBV9 and TRBJ2-7; unclear D gene. Trimming cost V 3 bases and J 2 bases, with 6 bases left between them. CDR3 length equals 12 residues. Germline V CDR1 and CDR2: SGDLS, YYNGEE. The CDR3 DNA is TGTGCCAGCAGCGGGGCGACCTACGAGCAGTACTTC. It specifies CASSGATYEQYF. Full variable domain (rest looked up from reference TRBV9 and TRBJ2-7): DSGVTQTPKHLITATGQRVTLRCSPRSGDLSVYWYQQSLDQGLQFLIQYYNGEERAKGNILERFSAQQFPDLHSELNLSSLELGDSALYFCASSGATYEQYFGPGTRLTVT.

The chain has TRBV15 and TRBJ2-7, with 10 nucleotides matching TRBD2. The CDR3 is 14 residues long. Germline V gene sequence: CDR1 LNHNV, CDR2 YYDKDF (reference sequence). V lost 7 bases and J lost 4; bases outside the gene matches: 7. CDR3 sequence (DNA): TGTGCCACCACCCCGTCTAGCGGGAGTTACGAGCAGTACTTC. It specifies CATTPSSGSYEQYF.

This chain uses TRBV2 with TRBJ1-4; D not resolved. V was pared by 2 bases and J by 8 bases, with 3 bases between. The CDR3 runs 11 residues. Germline V CDR1 and CDR2: SNHLY, FYNNEI. CDR3 in DNA: TGTGCCAGCAGTGAACGAGAAAAACTGTTTTTT. It encodes CASSEREKLFF.

CDR3 nucleotide sequence: TGTGCCACCAGCAGAGATCCTAGCCCAACGACCCAGTACTTC. Protein: CATSRDPSPTTQYF. This chain links TRBV15 with TRBJ2-5, with D maybe TRBD2 (5 bases). Trimming shortened V by 0 bases and J by 7 bases, and 12 bases separated the two germline ends. Germline V CDR1 and CDR2: LNHNV, YYDKDF (reference sequence). The CDR3 totals 14 residues.

This rearrangement joins TRBV6-1 to TRBJ2-1, with D possibly TRBD2 on 6 matching bases. Germline V CDR1 and CDR2: MNHNS, SASEGT. The CDR3 extends over 15 amino acids. V was shortened by 8 bases and J by 4 bases, with 18 bases between the two germline ends. The CDR3 coding sequence is TGTGCCAGCCGCAACCCCCGGGACTTTTACAATGAGCAGTTCTTC. Encoded protein: CASRNPRDFYNEQFF.

Only a few counts were recorded for this clone. The chain recombines TRBV7-9 with TRBJ2-7; D could derive from TRBD1 or TRBD2 (5 bases each). With 9 bases removed from V and 0 bases from J, the gap between germline ends came to 12 bases. The CDR3 is 13 residues long. Germline CDR1 and CDR2: SEHNR and FQNEAQ (reference sequence). The CDR3 is CASEGTYSYEQYF. As DNA, the CDR3 is TGTGCCAGTGAAGGGACCTACTCCTACGAGCAGTACTTC.

This clone occurred once. The V call is TRBV19, the J call TRBJ2-1; weak D call: TRBD2 (5 bases). The CDR3 has 15 amino acids. Trimming stripped 6 bases from V and 0 bases from J, with 12 bases between. The germline CDR1 and CDR2 sequences are LNHDA and SQIVND (reference sequence). The CDR3 reads CASRPTSPSYNEQFF. CDR3 nucleotides: TGTGCCAGTAGGCCCACTAGTCCCTCCTACAATGAGCAGTTCTTC.

The chain carries TRBV7-9 and TRBJ1-2, with D unresolved. There are 13 residues in the CDR3. Deletions cut 6 bases from V and 3 bases from J, with 11 bases between. Per the germline V gene, CDR1 is SEHNR and CDR2 is FQNEAQ (reference sequence). This CDR3 reads CASRRPGDYGYTF. The CDR3 nucleotides are TGTGCCAGCAGGAGACCGGGCGACTATGGCTACACCTTC.

The V gene is TRBV18, the J gene TRBJ1-5, with D uncertain. Trimming removed 5 bases at V and 4 bases at J, with 12 bases between. This CDR3 is 14 amino acids long. Germline V CDR1 and CDR2: KGHSH, LQKENI. CDR3 DNA: TGTGCCAGCTCAACCGACGTACTTAATCAGCCCCAGCATTTT. Translated, it gives CASSTDVLNQPQHF.

The J gene is TRBJ2-5, the V gene TRBV11-3; tentatively, D is TRBD1 (5 bases). The V gene's germline CDR1 is SGHNT and CDR2 YENEEA. Trimming removed 0 bases at V and 0 bases at J, with 20 bases between. The CDR3 contains 19 residues. This chain's CDR3 is CASSLEGFAGQTYQETQYF. CDR3 in DNA: TGTGCCAGCAGCTTAGAGGGCTTCGCAGGACAAACGTACCAAGAGACCCAGTACTTC.

The sample holds one count of this clone. The chain uses TRBV9 and TRBJ2-4, with 9 positions matching TRBD1. CDR1 and CDR2 from the germline V gene are SGDLS and YYNGEE. This CDR3 region has 14 residues. The V and J ends lost 4 bases and 5 bases, in that order; junction bases with no gene match: 4. The CDR3 DNA reads TGTGCCAGCAGCAGCCGGGACAGGGAAAACATTCAGTACTTC. Protein product: CASSSRDRENIQYF. The full variable domain, rest sourced from reference TRBV9 and TRBJ2-4, is DSGVTQTPKHLITATGQRVTLRCSPRSGDLSVYWYQQSLDQGLQFLIQYYNGEERAKGNILERFSAQQFPDLHSELNLSSLELGDSALYFCASSSRDRENIQYFGAGTRLSVL.